The TCR beta chain under discussion was sequenced for a study of shared clonotypes between healthy human individuals (TCRdb year 2020). With respect to the entire study: A couple of women and three men aged 18 to 49 years were included in the cohort. Blood TCR repertoires of about 5 healthy adults were deeply sequenced to estimate repertoire size and the extent of clonotype sharing between individuals. Each donor's leukapheresis produced roughly between roughly 0.85 and 9.5 billion PBMCs. Different laboratories and diverse techniques were used to prepare libraries and sequence TCR repertoires, to increase sequencing depth and limit assay-specific biases. For each donor, CD4 naive and CD4 memory were each run on three plates, CD8 naive on two plates, and CD8 memory on one plate.

Donors were healthy HIV-negative adults with no recently reported acute infections or vaccinations. All donors were Caucasian adults living in Nashville, Tennessee, USA. CD4+ T cells were enriched by magnetic negative selection; naive cells were then positively selected on CD45RA, and the negative fraction formed the memory subset. After blood collection by leukapheresis, PBMCs were isolated using Ficoll-Histopaque density gradient centrifugation and then cryopreserved in the vapor phase of liquid nitrogen. Analytical flow cytometry was used to check the purity and quantity of every magnetically sorted T cell population. Each sorted fraction had its genomic DNA isolated and then quantified by UV absorbance on a Nanodrop 2000c. Using the deep immunoSEQ assay, TCR CDR3 regions were amplified from genomic DNA by multiplex PCR. Extracted genomic DNA from each cell subset was spread evenly across all wells of several immunoSEQ 96-well plates, with each plate serving as a replicate. For sorted subsets, each replicate PCR was loaded with about 0.2 ug genomic DNA, equivalent to about 33,000 T cell genomes. Purified libraries were quantified with a Qubit 3.0 fluorometer, sized on a Bioanalyzer 2100, and re-quantified with the KAPA Library Quantification kit. Every immunoSEQ 96-well plate was sequenced on a dedicated single-read 150-cycle Illumina NextSeq 550 flow cell. The original pipeline was this. Because the immunoSEQ output held only junctional sequences and lacked quality scores, the filtering could not match the filtering applied to full-length reads. Sequences were annotated with PyIR, a Python wrapper for IgBLAST v1.9, and V/J genes and CDR3 were assigned using IMGT germline references. Reads were removed for weak V/J assignments (E-value above 1e-6), missing CDR3, stop codons, out-of-frame junctions, or ambiguous translated residues. V3J clonotypes were defined by identical inferred V gene, J gene, and CDR3 amino acid sequence. Percentage overlap between repertoires was computed as shared unique clonotypes divided by the size of the smaller repertoire. RTK rarefaction, the Chao1 estimator, and Recon v2.1 estimates of unobserved clonotypes were used to assess repertoire richness. Generation probabilities were computed with OLGA for all TCRbeta clonotypes obtained by the gDNA method from four donors. As stored in TCRdb, this immuneACCESS dataset retains in-frame rearrangements with V and J assigned. A fraction of the clones does not appear; measured against another copy, unresolved V genes explain less than half of the discrepancy, and the remainder lacks a known reason. D and trimming were read from the DNA, whereas the V and J calls and clone size are those reported in that table. Present in this sample are approximately 1,500,000 clones, approximately 98% of which were seen just once. The ten largest make up roughly 0.42% of the sample.

Turning to this clone: It has no known antigen specificity. Base qualities are not recorded, but no much larger clone differs from it by a single base.

Overall study outcomes, separate from this receptor: Clonotypes shared by all four sorted-subset donors showed higher generation probabilities than non-shared clonotypes. Sharing across several donors was observed for around 5% of naive CD4, less than 4% of naive CD8, 2.3% of memory CD4, and about 0.4% of memory CD8 clonotypes. Larger estimated clonotype richness was generally found for naive subsets than for memory subsets. Because the study included a small number of donors, the genetic and exposure-history diversity represented was limited. Pairwise subsampling led to the expectation that sequencing depth would affect the degree of clonotype sharing among donors. Sampling was restricted to blood, and TCR repertoires in tissues likely differ from the TCR repertoires found in blood. Even with the large sequencing depth, rarefaction of the sorted-subset datasets indicated that sequencing was incomplete.

V is pared back by 0 bases and J by 4 bases, with 9 bases lying between the germline termini. The germline V gene supplies CDR1 KGHSH and CDR2 LQKENI. The CDR3 measures 14 amino acids from cysteine to phenylalanine. Only the CDR3 region is kept as DNA, spanning 42 bases read in frame from base 1. What was sequenced was naive CD4+ T cells sorted from blood. The sample's cell subset or site label is to be understood as: CD45RA+ positively selected. The chain couples TRBV18 to TRBJ2-5, with the D gene too uncertain to name. This clonotype was sampled from a man aged 25 to 40 in good health. The nucleotide sequence reads as follows: TGTGCCAGCTCACCACCGAATAGTAGAGAGACCCAGTACTTC. Translated, this is CASSPPNSRETQYF. Full variable domain (CDR3 extended with the reference TRBV18 and TRBJ2-5 proteins): NAGVMQNPRHLVRRRGQEARLRCSPMKGHSHVYWYRQLPEEGLKFMVYLQKENIIDESGMPKERFSAEFPKEGPSILRIQQVVRGDSAAYFCASSPPNSRETQYFGPGTRLLVL.